This T cell receptor (beta chain) was found in a study of CD8 T cells in ankylosing spondylitis. In TCRdb, the 5' RACE reads were re-called with MiXCR into one record per CDR3 protein. This sample has under 250,000 distinct CDR3 sequences; roughly 25% occur once, and the top ten carry 5% to 8%. Overall study findings and caveats: Disease-linked clones reportedly showed significant enrichment in matched ankylosing spondylitis synovial fluid. Seven to nine highly homologous variants formed a TCR beta motif that appeared characteristic of ankylosing spondylitis blood. Some of these motif variants have turned up before, in reports on reactive arthritis synovial fluid and blood.

Trimming took 1 base from V and 1 from J; bases not matched to a gene: 8. This CDR3 region has 18 residues. CDR1 SGHAT and CDR2 FQNNGV come from the germline V gene. With respect to this clonotype: No antigen is known for it.

The chain recombines TRBV11-2 with TRBJ2-1; 9 bases align to TRBD2. Specimen: blood, either unsorted or a sorted T cell fraction (not recorded which). This receptor was obtained from a male donor with ankylosing spondylitis or in good health (not recorded which). The CDR3 sequence is CASSLGLTGLASYNEQFF. As DNA, the CDR3 is TGTGCCAGCAGCTTAGGACTTACGGGACTAGCTTCCTACAATGAGCAGTTCTTC.